This T cell receptor beta chain was found in a study of Ad26.COV2.S vaccination and SARS-CoV-2 variants (dated by TCRdb to the early 2020s). Study-wide context: Vaccine-arm donors were drawn from COV1001, a multicentre, randomized, double-blind, placebo-controlled phase I-IIa trial of Ad26.COV2.S in healthy adults. Throughout the experiments and outcome assessment, investigators stayed blinded to trial group allocation. Sequencing of the TCRbeta repertoire served to evaluate the specificity and breadth of SARS-CoV-2-reactive T cell receptors following Ad26.COV2.S vaccination. Dosing of Ad26.COV2.S was intramuscular, at either 5x10^10 or 1x10^11 viral particles, delivered as one shot or as two shots spaced 56 days apart. Participants in the trial were split at random into five groups of five each, receiving low-dose or high-dose Ad26.COV2.S once or twice, or else placebo on both occasions. A total of approximately 30 samples were included in the TCR-sequenced set, comprising around 20 Ad26.COV2.S vaccine recipients, 5 placebo recipients and 8 SARS-CoV-2 convalescent individuals.

Trimming removed 0 bases from V and 10 bases from J; the gene matches leave 4 bases unexplained. CDR1 MNHEY and CDR2 SVGEGT were looked up in the germline V gene. CDR3 length: 16 amino acids, cysteine to phenylalanine. Kept here is only the CDR3 DNA, which spans 48 bases and is read in frame from base 1. The treatment or condition tag for this specimen amounts to: around 19 received Ad26.COV2.S at low or high dose, single or two shots; about five received placebo; per-sample allocation not given. For vaccine and placebo recipients, the sequenced repertoires came from samples collected on day 63 after the first injection. In Cohort 1b, roughly 25 adults aged 18-55 years were enrolled at a single site in Boston, USA, between 29 July and 7 August 2020. Ad26.COV2.S was a replication-incompetent adenovirus type 26 vector expressing a prefusion-stabilized SARS-CoV-2 spike protein from the original Wuhan strain.

Results the study describes overall, beyond this receptor: Spike-specific TCR breadth was higher in Ad26.COV2.S recipients than in placebo recipients (P = 0.0014). Comparing responses between vaccine doses or regimens was not something the study was powered to do. The authors noted that the TCR breadth and depth analyses may have underestimated total T cell responses. After vaccination, substantial breadth of spike-specific CD8+ and CD4+ T cell responses was reported. Vaccine and placebo recipients had similar non-spike TCR breadth, a finding consistent with the vaccine containing only spike.

TCRbeta CDR3 regions were sequenced with the immunoSEQ Assay. After extraction, genomic DNA underwent amplification by bias-controlled multiplex PCR, followed by high-throughput sequencing. Regarding the original processing steps: To quantify the absolute abundance of each unique TCRbeta CDR3 region, sequences were collapsed and filtered. Usable DNA was measured by amplifying reference genes present in all nucleated cells, and TCRbeta template counts were normalized to that usable DNA to estimate T cell fraction. Repertoire TCRs were annotated as SARS-CoV-2-specific when V gene, CDR3 amino acid sequence and J gene were exactly matched to a known reactive TCR set. The reference SARS-CoV-2 TCR set came from MIRA and was filtered for enrichment in COVID-19-positive ImmuneCODE repertoires, removing public or cross-reactive TCRs. Using the MIRA antigens, annotated TCRs were further analysed by specific ORF or by position within an ORF. Breadth was defined as annotated unique rearrangements over total unique productive rearrangements; depth was the summed frequency of those rearrangements. Group comparisons of TCR breadth used two-sided Wilcoxon rank-sum tests. TCRdb carries this immuneACCESS record with in-frame sequences only. Its versions omit some clonotypes, under half of them owing to an unresolved V gene in the studies checked, with the rest unexplained. V and J calls and clone size are copied from that table; D and trimming were computed from the DNA. The sample data list 300,000 to 350,000 clones, and 90% of these were observed just once. The ten top clones hold around 5.5% of the sample.

With regard to this clone: The antigen this receptor binds is unknown. No base quality values were provided; no much bigger clone lies one nucleotide off.

This TCR came from a person aged 18-60 years who received the Ad26.COV2.S COVID-19 vaccine or a placebo. Sequenced material: peripheral blood, taken in a trial of Ad26.COV2.S vaccine versus placebo. The receptor chain draws on TRBV6-2 or TRBV6-3 and TRBJ2-1; 15 bases in the middle match TRBD2. The DNA reads as follows: TGTGCCAGCAGTTACTCGGGACTAGCGGGGGGCGGGGAGCAGTTCTTC. It is translated as CASSYSGLAGGGEQFF.